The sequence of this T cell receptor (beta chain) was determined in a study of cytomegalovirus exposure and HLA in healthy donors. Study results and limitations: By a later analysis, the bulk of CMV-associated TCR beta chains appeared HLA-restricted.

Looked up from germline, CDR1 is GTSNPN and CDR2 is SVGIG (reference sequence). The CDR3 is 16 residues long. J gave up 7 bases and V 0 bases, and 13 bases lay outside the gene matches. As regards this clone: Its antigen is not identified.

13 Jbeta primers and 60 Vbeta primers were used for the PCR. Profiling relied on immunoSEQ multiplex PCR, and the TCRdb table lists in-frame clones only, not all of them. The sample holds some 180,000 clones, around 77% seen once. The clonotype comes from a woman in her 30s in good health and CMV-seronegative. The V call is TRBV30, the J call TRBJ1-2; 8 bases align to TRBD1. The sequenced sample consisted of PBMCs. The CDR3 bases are TGTGCCTGGAGTGTATTGTCGGACAGGGCCAGCGGTGGCTACACCTTC. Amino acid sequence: CAWSVLSDRASGGYTF.